This T cell receptor beta chain was identified during a study of cytomegalovirus exposure and HLA in healthy donors. Background on the study: Genotyping showed roughly 77% of 398 donors falling in the Caucasian-associated ancestry cluster.

The PCR had 60 Vbeta and 13 Jbeta primers. Here immunoSEQ multiplex PCR was the method, and the copy in TCRdb shows in-frame clones only, minus some. Here the sample spans fewer than 350,000 clones, roughly 89% being singletons. The CDR3 spans 11 residues. Germline V lookup: CDR1 DFQATT, CDR2 SNEGSKA (reference sequence). V was clipped by 3 bases and J by 4 bases, with 6 bases between them. Study results and caveats: When a later analysis was performed, an Asian-associated ancestry cluster reportedly had fewer N-insertions than the approximately 680-donor mean. Indistinguishable V segments such as TRBV6-2 and TRBV6-3 were excluded.

Points on this clone: As yet, its antigen is unknown.

Sequencing was carried out using PBMCs. The sequence came from a young woman in good health and CMV-seronegative. The rearrangement uses TRBV20-1 and TRBJ1-2; no reliable D call. The CDR3 region has the DNA TGCAGTGCTAGGGCCAGCTATGGCTACACCTTC. Protein product: CSARASYGYTF.